The clone carrying this T cell receptor beta chain was recorded a few times. As yet, its antigen is unknown. The data belong to a study of T-cell reconstitution after alpha-beta-depleted transplantation in children. Findings and caveats of the study: From surviving recipient T cells and thymic progenitors came the high day-60 TCRbeta diversity observed in some patients. About two months after transplant, alpha-beta T cells reportedly came from several hundred expanded graft clones. Newly generated T cells supplied most T-cell counts and diversity one year post-transplant.

For TCRbeta, the library was prepared with unique molecular identifiers. TCRdb called the PCR reads again in MiXCR, with one record for every CDR3 protein. In the table there are about a million distinct CDR3 sequences, about 31% of which are singletons. With 3 bases removed from V and 6 bases from J, the gap between germline ends came to 13 bases. This CDR3 is 14 amino acids long. Specimen: PBMCs, mostly from graft donor cells, collected 360 days after TCRalphabeta/CD19-depleted stem cell transplant. This receptor was identified in a boy less than two years old who had a stem cell transplant for SCID, so the T cells may come from the graft donor. The rearrangement joins TRBV12-3 or TRBV12-4 to TRBJ2-3, with D perhaps given as TRBD1 or TRBD2 (5 bases each). The CDR3 sequence is CASSLRGDLDTQYF. CDR3 sequence (DNA): TGTGCCAGCAGTTTGAGAGGGGATCTGGATACGCAGTATTTT.